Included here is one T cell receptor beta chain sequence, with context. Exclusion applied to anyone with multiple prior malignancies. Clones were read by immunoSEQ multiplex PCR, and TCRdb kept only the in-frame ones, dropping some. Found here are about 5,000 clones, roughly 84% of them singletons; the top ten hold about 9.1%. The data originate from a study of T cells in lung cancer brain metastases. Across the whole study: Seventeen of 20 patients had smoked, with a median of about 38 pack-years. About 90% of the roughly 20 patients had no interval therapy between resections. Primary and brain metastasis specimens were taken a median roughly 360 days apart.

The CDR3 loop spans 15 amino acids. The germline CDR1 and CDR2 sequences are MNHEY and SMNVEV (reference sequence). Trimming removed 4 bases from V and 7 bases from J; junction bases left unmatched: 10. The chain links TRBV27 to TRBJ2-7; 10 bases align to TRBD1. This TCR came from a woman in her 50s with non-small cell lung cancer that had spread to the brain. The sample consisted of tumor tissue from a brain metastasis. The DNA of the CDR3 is TGTGCCAGCAGTTATGGGGCACCGGGACAGGGGGAGCAGTACTTC. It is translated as CASSYGAPGQGEQYF.